One and the same sample provided the 24 T cell receptor beta chains below, sequenced in a study of cytomegalovirus exposure and HLA in healthy donors. Vbeta (60) and Jbeta (13) primers were used in the PCR. Profiled with immunoSEQ multiplex PCR; TCRdb holds only in-frame clones, not every one. The data contain about 230,000 clones, about 85% of them singletons. Sequencing used PBMCs. The receptor set was obtained from a girl aged 2 to 9 in good health and CMV-seronegative.

This clone was seen a single time. The chain is built from TRBV11-2 and TRBJ2-7; TRBD2 agrees at 10 bases. Unmatched junction bases numbered 9, after V lost 6 bases and J lost 4 bases. Germline CDR1 reads SGHAT; CDR2 reads FQNNGV. This CDR3 comprises 15 residues. CDR3 in DNA: TGTGCCAGCAGACTTGCACTAGCGGGACCGTACGAGCAGTACTTC. Translating gives CASRLALAGPYEQYF. Variable domain in full (rest from reference TRBV11-2 and TRBJ2-7): EAGVAQSPRYKIIEKRQSVAFWCNPISGHATLYWYQQILGQGPKLLIQFQNNGVVDDSQLPKDRFSAERLKGVDSTLKIQPAKLEDSAVYLCASRLALAGPYEQYFGPGTRLTVT.

The V and J genes are TRBV2 and TRBJ2-1, with TRBD2 matching 13 bases. Germline V gene data show CDR1 as SNHLY and CDR2 as FYNNEI. After removal of 8 bases from V and 0 bases from J, the junction contained 25 bases not matched to a gene. This CDR3 has 23 residues. The CDR3 DNA sequence: TGTGCCAGCGCCACCAACGAACTAGGACTAGCGGGAGTGGTCCCTAGCTCCTACAATGAGCAGTTCTTC. Translation gives CASATNELGLAGVVPSSYNEQFF.

The rearrangement joins TRBV25-1 to TRBJ1-2; 8 bases map to TRBD1. The CDR3 spans 13 residues. V lost 4 bases, J lost 8 bases, and 6 bases stayed unmatched. Per the germline V gene, CDR1 is MGHDK and CDR2 is SYGVNS. The CDR3 nucleotides read TGTGCCAGCAGTGCAGGCAGGGGGCTAGGCTACACCTTC. It codes for CASSAGRGLGYTF.

The chain recombines TRBV6-5 with TRBJ1-2; D unresolved. The CDR3 extends over 14 amino acids. Germline V gene lookup returns CDR1 MNHEY and CDR2 SVGAGI. The V and J ends lost 7 bases and 1 base respectively, with 13 bases between them. This chain's CDR3 is CASTGAGYNYGYTF. Here the CDR3 DNA reads TGTGCCAGCACAGGTGCAGGTTATAACTATGGCTACACCTTC.

V gene TRBV6-5 combines with J gene TRBJ2-5; 7 bases are a match to TRBD1. CDR3 length equals 15 residues. V gave up 4 bases and J gave up 4 bases; unmatched junction bases: 9. Germline V gene data show CDR1 as MNHEY and CDR2 as SVGAGI. CDR3 nucleotide sequence: TGTGCCAGCAGTTCTAACAGGGGACGAGTAGAGACCCAGTACTTC. It encodes CASSSNRGRVETQYF.

The genes are TRBV6-5 and TRBJ2-5; D might be TRBD2 (6 bases). In germline, CDR1 is MNHEY, CDR2 SVGAGI. V was shortened by 2 bases and J by 1 base, with 8 bases between the two germline ends. The CDR3 consists of 14 residues. The CDR3 here is CASSYGGVQETQYF. The CDR3 region has the DNA TGTGCCAGCAGTTACGGAGGGGTCCAAGAGACCCAGTACTTC.

This clone has only a few counts. The chain has TRBV15 and TRBJ2-2; a possible D gene is TRBD2 (5 bases). Germline CDR1 and CDR2: LNHNV and YYDKDF (reference sequence). Trimming pared 2 bases from V and 5 bases from J, leaving 6 bases between. The CDR3 has 13 residues. CDR3 protein: CATSRRGTGELFF. As DNA, the CDR3 is TGTGCCACCAGCAGACGAGGGACCGGGGAGCTGTTTTTT. Drawing the rest from reference TRBV15 and TRBJ2-2, the complete variable domain is DAMVIQNPRYQVTQFGKPVTLSCSQTLNHNVMYWYQQKSSQAPKLLFHYYDKDFNNEADTPDNFQSRRPNTSFCFLDIRSPGLGDTAMYLCATSRRGTGELFFGEGSRLTVL.

V usage is TRBV7-3 and J usage is TRBJ2-7; TRBD2 aligns across 10 bases. This CDR3 comprises 16 residues. Germline-derived CDR1 and CDR2 are SGHTA and FQGTGA. V lost 6 bases, J lost 0 bases, and 8 bases stayed unmatched. The CDR3 loop is CASRSSGGTSSYEQYF. The CDR3 DNA reads TGTGCCAGCAGGAGTAGCGGGGGGACGAGCTCCTACGAGCAGTACTTC.

The genes are TRBV16 and TRBJ1-4; D might be TRBD1 (5 bases). This CDR3 contains 15 residues. Germline V CDR1 and CDR2: KGHSY, FQNENV. With 0 bases removed from V and 4 bases from J, the gap between germline ends came to 9 bases. The chain's CDR3 is CASSQSAQGNEKLFF. The DNA of the CDR3 is TGTGCCAGCAGCCAATCGGCCCAGGGTAATGAAAAACTGTTTTTT.

The rearrangement links TRBV11-1 to TRBJ2-3; 9 nucleotides agree with TRBD2. The CDR3 length is 18 residues. CDR1 SGHAT and CDR2 FQDESV come from the germline V gene (reference sequence). The V segment lost 3 bases and the J segment 0 bases; nucleotides outside the gene matches: 10. Here the CDR3 reads CASSFGGRAGLSTDTQYF. The CDR3 DNA is TGTGCCAGCAGCTTTGGCGGGAGGGCCGGGCTTAGCACAGATACGCAGTATTTT.

The gene calls are TRBV5-4 and TRBJ1-1; 7 positions match TRBD1. The germline V gene has CDR1 SGHNT and CDR2 YYREEE (reference sequence). The CDR3 runs to 14 residues. V lost 5 bases, J lost 7 bases, and 11 bases stayed unmatched. The DNA for the CDR3 is TGTGCCAGCAGTCAAGACAGGGCCTTAGTTGAAGCTTTCTTT. Translation: CASSQDRALVEAFF.

The gene calls are TRBV5-1 and TRBJ2-5; 9 nucleotides align to TRBD1. CDR3 length: 13 residues. CDR1 and CDR2 from the germline V gene are SGHRS and YFSETQ. The V and J ends lost 3 bases and 5 bases, in that order; junction bases with no gene match: 2. In DNA form, the CDR3 reads TGCGCCAGCAGCTCCGGGACAGGGGAGACCCAGTACTTC. This encodes CASSSGTGETQYF.

The V call is TRBV6-1, the J call TRBJ2-2; TRBD2 aligns across 14 bases. Unmatched junction bases numbered 5, after V lost 3 bases and J lost 5 bases. CDR3 length equals 17 residues. Per the germline V gene, CDR1 is MNHNS and CDR2 is SASEGT. The CDR3 bases are TGTGCCAGCAGTGAGGGGGGACTAGCGGGAGTAACCGGGGAGCTGTTTTTT. It translates to CASSEGGLAGVTGELFF.

As concerns this clone: Additional DNA sequences in this sample encode the identical CDR3. CDR3 bases: TGTGCCTGGAGTGTACAGCCGAATCAGCCCCAGCATTTT. Translation gives CAWSVQPNQPQHF. The chain is built from TRBV30 and TRBJ1-5; no definite D call. Germline assignment: CDR1 GTSNPN and CDR2 SVGIG (reference sequence). With 0 bases removed from V and 4 bases from J, the gap between germline ends came to 7 bases. The CDR3 runs 13 residues.

The rearrangement links TRBV7-2 to TRBJ2-4, with D possibly being TRBD2 (7 bases). The CDR3 sequence is 15 residues long. The germline V gene has CDR1 SGHTA and CDR2 FQGNSA. Deletions cut 5 bases from V and 7 bases from J, with 18 bases between. CDR3 in amino acids: CASSPRGGEVNIQYF. The CDR3 DNA reads as TGTGCCAGCAGCCCCAGGGGAGGGGAGGTGAACATTCAGTACTTC.

The chain employs TRBV2 and TRBJ1-6; tentative D call: TRBD1 (6 bases). Germline V gene sequence: CDR1 SNHLY, CDR2 FYNNEI. V was trimmed by 5 bases and J by 0 bases, leaving 11 bases between them. This CDR3 comprises 16 residues. CDR3 bases: TGTGCCAGCAGTAGGACAGCGAGCTCCTATAATTCACCCCTCCACTTT. Its translation is CASSRTASSYNSPLHF. Looking up the rest from reference TRBV2 and TRBJ1-6 gives the full variable domain: EPEVTQTPSHQVTQMGQEVILRCVPISNHLYFYWYRQILGQKVEFLVSFYNNEISEKSEIFDDQFSVERPDGSNFTLKIRSTKLEDSAMYFCASSRTASSYNSPLHFGNGTRLTVT.

The rearrangement joins TRBV21-1 to TRBJ2-7; no DNA check was done on the table's D call, TRBD1. TRBV21-1 is tagged as a pseudogene. The CDR3 contains 11 residues. The CDR3 here is CASSNTYEQYF. As DNA, the CDR3 is TGTGCCAGCAGCAACACCTACGAGCAGTACTTC.

The gene calls are TRBV9 and TRBJ2-3; TRBD1 matches 9 bases. CDR3 size: 15 residues. Unmatched junction bases numbered 5, after V lost 4 bases and J lost 2 bases. Germline loops: CDR1 SGDLS, CDR2 YYNGEE. CDR3 nucleotide sequence: TGTGCCAGCAGCCGTAGACAGGGGGACACAGATACGCAGTATTTT. Protein: CASSRRQGDTDTQYF.

The chain uses TRBV27 and TRBJ1-4; D may be TRBD1 (5 bases). This CDR3 is built from 15 residues. Germline-derived CDR1 and CDR2 are MNHEY and SMNVEV (reference sequence). The V and J ends lost 1 base and 8 bases respectively, with 14 bases between them. The CDR3 bases are TGTGCCAGCAGTTTATGGGGCAGGGTAAGGGAAAAACTGTTTTTT. Translated: CASSLWGRVREKLFF.

There are a few counts of this clone. The gene calls are TRBV5-1 and TRBJ1-1, with 8 bases identical to TRBD1. Germline-derived CDR1 and CDR2 are SGHRS and YFSETQ. The trim removed 4 bases at V and 5 bases at J, leaving 4 bases unmatched. This CDR3 is 13 amino acids long. CDR3 loop: CASSATGGTEAFF. In DNA, the CDR3 is TGCGCCAGCAGCGCAACAGGGGGAACTGAAGCTTTCTTT. Supplemented by reference TRBV5-1 and TRBJ1-1, the full variable domain reads KAGVTQTPRYLIKTRGQQVTLSCSPISGHRSVSWYQQTPGQGLQFLFEYFSETQRNKGNFPGRFSGRQFSNSRSEMNVSTLELGDSALYLCASSATGGTEAFFGQGTRLTVV.

On this clone itself: Within the sample, other DNA sequences also encode this same CDR3. The chain joins TRBV5-1 to TRBJ2-2; 8 bases fit TRBD2. CDR3 length: 14 amino acids. V lost 1 base to trimming and J lost 4 bases; unmatched junction nucleotides: 0. Germline CDR1 SGHRS, CDR2 YFSETQ. CDR3: CASSLSGGTGELFF. The CDR3 DNA reads as TGCGCCAGCAGCTTGAGCGGGGGCACCGGGGAGCTGTTTTTT.

V and J are TRBV5-1 and TRBJ2-1, with TRBD2 matching 12 bases. The CDR3 extends over 16 amino acids. The ends lost 4 bases at V and 4 bases at J; junction bases unmatched: 6. From germline, CDR1 is SGHRS and CDR2 YFSETQ. CDR3 sequence reads: CASSPTSGGTYNEQFF. The CDR3 DNA sequence: TGCGCCAGCAGCCCAACTAGCGGGGGGACTTACAATGAGCAGTTCTTC.

In DNA form, the CDR3 reads TGTGCCAGCAGCGTTGGGGGGGCCGTGAACACCGGGGAGCTGTTTTTT. Translated, it gives CASSVGGAVNTGELFF. The rearrangement uses TRBV9 and TRBJ2-2; D is possibly TRBD2 (7 bases). With 2 bases removed from V and 1 base from J, the gap between germline ends came to 12 bases. The germline V gene encodes CDR1 SGDLS and CDR2 YYNGEE. The CDR3 is 16 residues long. Based on the CDR3 plus reference TRBV9 and TRBJ2-2, the full variable domain is DSGVTQTPKHLITATGQRVTLRCSPRSGDLSVYWYQQSLDQGLQFLIQYYNGEERAKGNILERFSAQQFPDLHSELNLSSLELGDSALYFCASSVGGAVNTGELFFGEGSRLTVL.

In its sample, this clone was seen a few times. The V gene is TRBV4-2, the J gene TRBJ1-3; a possible D gene is TRBD1 (5 bases). CDR3 length: 16 residues. Trimming removed 0 bases at V and 4 bases at J, with 13 bases between. Germline V gene lookup returns CDR1 LGHNA and CDR2 YNFKEQ. CDR3 nucleotide sequence: TGTGCCAGCAGCCAAGACCAGGGAAGGGGAGGAAACACCATATATTTT. Translating it yields CASSQDQGRGGNTIYF.